The 25 T cell receptor beta chains presented below share a single source sample, sequenced in a study of cytomegalovirus exposure and HLA in healthy donors. Using immunoSEQ multiplex PCR, the repertoire was profiled, and TCRdb retains in-frame clones only, with some absent. The table includes approximately 300,000 clones, roughly 87% detected once. Material: PBMCs. The receptors shown here come from a woman aged 25 to 45 in good health and CMV-seropositive.

The V gene is TRBV29-1, the J gene TRBJ1-2, with D unresolved. The CDR3 sequence is 11 residues long. CDR1 is SQVTM and CDR2 is ANQGSEA in the germline V gene. V lost 5 bases and J 7 bases, leaving 11 bases between the germline ends. The CDR3 region has the DNA TGCAGCGTTCCTAATTCCGGTGGCTACACCTTC. Its protein is CSVPNSGGYTF.

The V gene is TRBV10-3, the J gene TRBJ2-7; possible D gene TRBD2, 6 bases. CDR3 size: 15 residues. Between the trimmed V and J ends, which lost 4 bases and 0 bases, there was a span of 13 bases. CDR1 is ENHRY, CDR2 SYGVKD, per germline. CDR3 DNA sequence: TGTGCCATCAGTGGGTCTAGCGATCGCTCCTACGAGCAGTACTTC. Translating it yields CAISGSSDRSYEQYF.

The gene calls are TRBV5-1 and TRBJ2-7, with unresolved D. Trimming took off 1 base at V and 3 bases at J, with 14 bases between the two ends. This CDR3 spans 15 amino acids. Germline values: CDR1 SGHRS, CDR2 YFSETQ. The CDR3 is CASSLRPGGVYEQYF. The CDR3 DNA reads as TGCGCCAGCAGCTTGAGACCCGGCGGCGTCTACGAGCAGTACTTC. Using reference TRBV5-1 and TRBJ2-7 for the parts outside the CDR3, the full variable domain is KAGVTQTPRYLIKTRGQQVTLSCSPISGHRSVSWYQQTPGQGLQFLFEYFSETQRNKGNFPGRFSGRQFSNSRSEMNVSTLELGDSALYLCASSLRPGGVYEQYFGPGTRLTVT.

The V and J genes are TRBV5-1 and TRBJ2-5; no reliable D call. The germline CDR1 and CDR2 sequences are SGHRS and YFSETQ. The CDR3 covers 15 residues. Deletions cut 0 bases from V and 5 bases from J, with 14 bases between. CDR3 coding DNA: TGCGCCAGCAGCTTGGCCCTACGGCAGGCGGAGACCCAGTACTTC. This gives the protein CASSLALRQAETQYF. Supplemented by reference TRBV5-1 and TRBJ2-5, the full variable domain reads KAGVTQTPRYLIKTRGQQVTLSCSPISGHRSVSWYQQTPGQGLQFLFEYFSETQRNKGNFPGRFSGRQFSNSRSEMNVSTLELGDSALYLCASSLALRQAETQYFGPGTRLLVL.

The chain joins TRBV28 to TRBJ2-1; D is undetermined. This CDR3 is built from 12 residues. Germline V gives CDR1 MDHEN, CDR2 SYDVKM. The V and J ends lost 3 bases and 6 bases respectively, with 6 bases between them. DNA for the CDR3: TGTGCCAGCAGTTTGGTTGCCAATGAGCAGTTCTTC. This codes for CASSLVANEQFF.

The chain is built from TRBV27 and TRBJ2-1; 9 nucleotides align to TRBD1. Germline CDR1 MNHEY, CDR2 SMNVEV (reference sequence). V lost 7 bases and J lost 7; bases outside the gene matches: 17. The CDR3 length is 17 residues. The CDR3 reads CASTFVTGGARRNEQFF. The CDR3 nucleotides are TGTGCCAGCACCTTCGTCACAGGGGGCGCTCGAAGGAATGAGCAGTTCTTC.

The rearrangement links TRBV27 to TRBJ2-7, with 8 bases aligning to TRBD2. There are 18 residues in the CDR3. V lost 5 bases, J lost 0 bases, and 15 bases stayed unmatched. In germline, CDR1 is MNHEY, CDR2 SMNVEV (reference sequence). CDR3 bases: TGTGCCAGCAGTCGGGGGGGGAGAGCACTACCGACCTCCTACGAGCAGTACTTC. It translates to CASSRGGRALPTSYEQYF.

The rearrangement joins TRBV27 to TRBJ1-6; D call uncertain. The CDR3 spans 15 residues. Trimming shortened V by 2 bases and J by 7 bases, and 12 bases separated the two germline ends. Germline CDR1 MNHEY, CDR2 SMNVEV (reference sequence). This CDR3 reads CASSLVGSRNSPLHF. The CDR3 coding sequence is TGTGCCAGCAGTTTAGTAGGGAGTAGGAATTCACCCCTCCACTTT.

This chain links TRBV28 with TRBJ1-1, with TRBD1 matching over 7 bases. Germline assignment: CDR1 MDHEN and CDR2 SYDVKM. The CDR3 is 14 amino acids. V was clipped by 5 bases and J by 1 base; unmatched bases: 4. CDR3 nucleotides: TGTGCCAGCAGTCCTAACAGGGGGAACACTGAAGCTTTCTTT. This translates into CASSPNRGNTEAFF.

The rearrangement uses TRBV5-1 and TRBJ2-5; 11 bases match TRBD2. The CDR3 has 15 residues. Losses at the gene ends were 4 bases for V and 4 bases for J; bases not matched to a gene: 6. Germline V gives CDR1 SGHRS, CDR2 YFSETQ. CDR3 sequence reads: CASSTGLAVGETQYF. The CDR3 DNA reads as TGCGCCAGCAGCACGGGACTAGCGGTGGGAGAGACCCAGTACTTC.

The chain joins TRBV11-2 to TRBJ1-6, with D perhaps matching TRBD1 (5 bases). This CDR3 has 15 residues. V lost 1 base and J 6 bases, leaving 10 bases between the germline ends. CDR1 and CDR2 from the germline V gene are SGHAT and FQNNGV. CDR3 in amino acids: CASSLGGPINSPLHF. The CDR3 coding sequence is TGTGCCAGCAGCTTAGGGGGACCGATTAATTCACCCCTCCACTTT.

The chain combines TRBV6-1 with TRBJ1-5; D ambiguous. With 2 bases removed from V and 1 base from J, the gap between germline ends came to 9 bases. This CDR3 comprises 15 residues. Germline CDR1 reads MNHNS; CDR2 reads SASEGT. The CDR3 region is CASSERWRSNQPQHF. Here the CDR3 DNA reads TGTGCCAGCAGTGAAAGGTGGAGGAGCAATCAGCCCCAGCATTTT.

The rearrangement joins TRBV9 to TRBJ2-2, with D perhaps TRBD1 (6 bases). V was pared by 0 bases and J by 9 bases, with 18 bases between. The CDR3 totals 16 residues. CDR1 is SGDLS, CDR2 YYNGEE, per germline. Here the CDR3 reads CASSVGGRGQFRELFF. The CDR3 region has the DNA TGTGCCAGCAGCGTAGGGGGGAGAGGACAGTTCCGGGAGCTGTTTTTT.

This clone was counted once. This chain links TRBV6-5 with TRBJ1-5; D unclear. This CDR3 is built from 14 residues. Germline V gene sequence: CDR1 MNHEY, CDR2 SVGAGI. V gave up 8 bases and J gave up 3 bases, with 14 bases separating them. CDR3: CASQPGEFNQPQHF. The CDR3, as DNA: TGTGCCAGCCAACCCGGGGAGTTCAATCAGCCCCAGCATTTT.

V is TRBV11-2 and J is TRBJ2-7; the match to TRBD2 covers 10 bases. Germline V CDR1 and CDR2: SGHAT, FQNNGV. Germline trimming cut 6 bases from V and 1 base from J; bases unmatched to any gene: 9. This CDR3 region has 16 residues. CDR3 amino acids: CASREAGTSASYEQYF. CDR3 DNA sequence: TGTGCCAGCAGGGAAGCGGGGACTAGCGCTTCCTACGAGCAGTACTTC.

This clone came up once. The genes are TRBV27 and TRBJ1-1; 9 bases are shared with TRBD1. Trimming removed 5 bases from V and 4 bases from J; junction bases left unmatched: 5. Germline CDR1 reads MNHEY; CDR2 reads SMNVEV (reference sequence). The CDR3 extends over 14 amino acids. The CDR3 loop is CASSNRGLITEAFF. In DNA form, the CDR3 reads TGTGCCAGCAGTAACAGGGGGCTGATCACTGAAGCTTTCTTT.

The J gene is TRBJ2-1, the V gene TRBV10-3; no clear D. This CDR3 contains 11 residues. V dropped 11 bases and J dropped 5 bases, with 10 bases sitting between them. Germline lookup yields CDR1 ENHRY and CDR2 SYGVKD. This CDR3 reads CASDGHNEQFF. Written as DNA, the CDR3 is TGTGCCTCGGACGGGCACAATGAGCAGTTCTTC.

V is TRBV21-1 and J is TRBJ2-7; no DNA check was done on the table's D call, TRBD2. TRBV21-1 is flagged as a pseudogene. This CDR3 spans 10 amino acids. CDR3 sequence (DNA): TGTGCCAGCAGTATCTACGAGCAGTACTTC. Its protein is CASSIYEQYF.

This clone was observed a single time. The chain joins TRBV27 to TRBJ2-1; TRBD2 aligns across 12 bases. The CDR3 totals 16 residues. Trimming cost V 3 bases and J 11 bases; bases outside gene matches: 11. The V gene's germline CDR1 is MNHEY and CDR2 SMNVEV (reference sequence). Here the CDR3 DNA reads TGTGCCAGCAGTTTGATCCTAGCGGGAGGGTTCATTAAGCAGTTCTTC. This gives the protein CASSLILAGGFIKQFF.

The rearrangement links TRBV27 to TRBJ2-2; possibly TRBD1 for D (5 bases). Germline assignment: CDR1 MNHEY and CDR2 SMNVEV (reference sequence). Trimming took off 0 bases at V and 4 bases at J, with 12 bases between the two ends. CDR3 length: 16 amino acids. This chain's CDR3 is CASSLSAGPSTGELFF. CDR3 DNA: TGTGCCAGCAGTTTATCGGCAGGGCCAAGCACCGGGGAGCTGTTTTTT.

This sequence joins TRBV27 and TRBJ2-7, with 9 bases that match TRBD1. The CDR3 contains 13 residues. Trimming took 6 bases from V and 2 from J; bases not matched to a gene: 2. Looked up from germline, CDR1 is MNHEY and CDR2 is SMNVEV (reference sequence). The CDR3 nucleotides read TGTGCCAGCAGGAGACAGGGGGCCTACGAGCAGTACTTC. Protein sequence: CASRRQGAYEQYF.

The chain couples TRBV7-9 to TRBJ1-1, with unresolved D. V dropped 0 bases and J dropped 1 base, with 9 bases sitting between them. Germline assignment: CDR1 SEHNR and CDR2 FQNEAQ (reference sequence). The CDR3 consists of 15 residues. CDR3 nucleotide sequence: TGTGCCAGCAGCTTAGCAGGAGGTAAGAACACTGAAGCTTTCTTT. This translates into CASSLAGGKNTEAFF.

The CDR3 loop is CATSRVDKGPEAFF. DNA for the CDR3: TGTGCCACCAGCAGAGTCGACAAGGGACCTGAAGCTTTCTTT. The V and J genes are TRBV15 and TRBJ1-1; D might be TRBD1 (5 bases). With 1 base removed from V and 6 bases from J, the gap between germline ends came to 12 bases. The germline V gene encodes CDR1 LNHNV and CDR2 YYDKDF (reference sequence). CDR3 size: 14 residues.

This chain uses TRBV6-5 with TRBJ2-7, with D tentatively TRBD1 or TRBD2 (5 bases each). V lost 7 bases, J lost 0 bases, and 10 bases lay in between. This CDR3 has 13 residues. Germline V gene lookup returns CDR1 MNHEY and CDR2 SVGAGI. The CDR3 bases are TGTGCCAGCACCCCGGGGCCCTCCTACGAGCAGTACTTC. This encodes CASTPGPSYEQYF.

V and J are TRBV2 and TRBJ2-7; 15 bases align to TRBD2. The CDR3 is made up of 14 amino acids. The J segment lost 6 bases and the V segment lost 6 bases, leaving 3 bases of the junction unmatched. The germline V gene encodes CDR1 SNHLY and CDR2 FYNNEI. The CDR3 DNA follows: TGTGCCAGCAGCCCGGGACTAGCGGGAGGCGAGCAGTACTTC. Translation gives CASSPGLAGGEQYF.